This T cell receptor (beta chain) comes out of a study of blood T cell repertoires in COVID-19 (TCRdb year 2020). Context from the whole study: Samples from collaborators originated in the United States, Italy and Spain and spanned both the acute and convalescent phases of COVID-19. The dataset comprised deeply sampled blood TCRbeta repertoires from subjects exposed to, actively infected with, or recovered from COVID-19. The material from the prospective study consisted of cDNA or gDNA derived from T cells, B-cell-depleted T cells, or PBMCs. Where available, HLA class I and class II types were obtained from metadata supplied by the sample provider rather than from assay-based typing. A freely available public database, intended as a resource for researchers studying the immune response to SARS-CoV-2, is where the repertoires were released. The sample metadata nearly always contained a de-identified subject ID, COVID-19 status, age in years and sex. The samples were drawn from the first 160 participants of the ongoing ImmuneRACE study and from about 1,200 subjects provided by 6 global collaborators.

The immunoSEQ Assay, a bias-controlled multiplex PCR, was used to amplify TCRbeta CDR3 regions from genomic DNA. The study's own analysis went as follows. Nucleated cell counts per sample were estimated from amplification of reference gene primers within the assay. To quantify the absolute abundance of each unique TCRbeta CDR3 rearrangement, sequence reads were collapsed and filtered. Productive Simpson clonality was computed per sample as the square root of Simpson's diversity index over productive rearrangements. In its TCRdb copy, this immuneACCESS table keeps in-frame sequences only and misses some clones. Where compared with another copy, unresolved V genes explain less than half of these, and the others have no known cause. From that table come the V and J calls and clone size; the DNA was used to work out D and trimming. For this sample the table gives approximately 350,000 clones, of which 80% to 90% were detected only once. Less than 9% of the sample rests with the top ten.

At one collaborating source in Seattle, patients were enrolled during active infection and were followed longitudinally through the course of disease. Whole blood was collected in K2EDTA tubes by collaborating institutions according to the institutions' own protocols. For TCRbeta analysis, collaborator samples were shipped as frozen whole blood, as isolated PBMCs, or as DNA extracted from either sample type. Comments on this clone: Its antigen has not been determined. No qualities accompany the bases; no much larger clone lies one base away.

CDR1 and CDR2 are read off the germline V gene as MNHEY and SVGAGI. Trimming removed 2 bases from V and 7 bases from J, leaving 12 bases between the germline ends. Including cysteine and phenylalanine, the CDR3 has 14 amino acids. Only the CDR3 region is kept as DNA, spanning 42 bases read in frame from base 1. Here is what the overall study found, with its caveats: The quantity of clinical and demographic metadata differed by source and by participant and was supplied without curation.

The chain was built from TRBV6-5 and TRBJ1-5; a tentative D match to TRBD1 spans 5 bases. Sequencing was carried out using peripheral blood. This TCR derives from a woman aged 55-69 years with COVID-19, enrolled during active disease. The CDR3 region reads CASSYVGGVQPQHF. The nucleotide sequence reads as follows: TGTGCCAGCAGTTACGTCGGGGGAGTACAGCCCCAGCATTTT.